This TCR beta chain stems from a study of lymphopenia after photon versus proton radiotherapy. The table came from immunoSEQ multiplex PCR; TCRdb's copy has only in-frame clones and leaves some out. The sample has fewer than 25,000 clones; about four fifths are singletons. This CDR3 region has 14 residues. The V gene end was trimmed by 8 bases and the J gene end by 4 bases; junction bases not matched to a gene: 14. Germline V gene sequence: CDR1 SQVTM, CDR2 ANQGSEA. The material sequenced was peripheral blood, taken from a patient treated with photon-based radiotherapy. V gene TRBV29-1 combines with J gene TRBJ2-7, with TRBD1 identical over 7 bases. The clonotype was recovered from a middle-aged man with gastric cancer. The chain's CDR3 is CSTIDRDRSYEQYF. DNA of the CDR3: TGCAGCACGATCGACAGGGATCGATCGTACGAGCAGTACTTC.